Listed below are T cell receptor beta chains from one sample, sequenced in a study of T-cell memory formation after mild COVID-19. MiXCR, applied by TCRdb to the 5' RACE reads, yields one record per CDR3 protein. Of hundreds of thousands of distinct CDR3 sequences in the sample, roughly 22% were seen once. The sample taken for sequencing was PBMCs or a T cell subset sorted from them (not recorded which). All receptors come from an adult woman who had mild COVID-19 (a few samples of this study predate the infection). Cell type and time point are not known. CDR3s include the opening cysteine and the closing phenylalanine or tryptophan. The order of the fields is V gene, J gene, clone size, D gene, CDR3 DNA, CDR3 protein. A D gene is named only where the DNA matches it firmly. Expanded clones get a size class; other rows say once, few or many, or leave the size out.

>TRBV10-3|TRBJ2-2|few|-
TGTGCCATCAGCGACAGAGCGAACACCGGGGAGCTGTTTTTT
CAISDRANTGELFF
>TRBV7-9|TRBJ2-7|-|TRBD1
TGTGCCAGCAGCGATACAAACAGGGGCCGCGAGGGTGAGCAGTACTTC
CASSDTNRGREGEQYF
>TRBV12-3/TRBV12-4|TRBJ1-5|-|-
TGTGCCAGCACTGGAGGGGGAGTCCAGCATTTT
CASTGGGVQHF
>TRBV5-5|TRBJ2-6|few|-
TGTGCCAGCAGCTTGGGGGTCCAGGGCTCTGGGGCCAACGTCCTGACTTTC
CASSLGVQGSGANVLTF
>TRBV6-1|TRBJ1-1|-|-
TGTGCCAGCATTATGACCCGCCGGGGTGAAGCTTTCTTT
CASIMTRRGEAFF
>TRBV27|TRBJ1-1|few|TRBD1
TGTGCCAGCAGTTTATGGGGACAGGGGGCGAGTCTTGTTGAAGCTTTCTTT
CASSLWGQGASLVEAFF
>TRBV11-1|TRBJ2-5|few|-
TGTGCCAGCAGCTTACAGGTTGCAGGGAGAGAGACCCAGTACTTC
CASSLQVAGRETQYF
>TRBV12-3/TRBV12-4|TRBJ2-7|-|TRBD2
TGTGCCAGCAGTGGCGGGAGGGCCGGGTACGAGCAGTACTTC
CASSGGRAGYEQYF
>TRBV6-5|TRBJ1-5|-|-
TGTGCCAGCAGTTACTCGAAGATCGACGGGAATCAGCCCCAGCATTTT
CASSYSKIDGNQPQHF
>TRBV29-1|TRBJ2-7|few|TRBD1
TGCAGCGTGAGATCACAGGGGTTAGGGTCCTACGAGCAGTACTTC
CSVRSQGLGSYEQYF
>TRBV12-3/TRBV12-4|TRBJ2-1|few|-
TGTGCCAGCAGTGCGGGCGCCTACAATGAGCAGTTCTTC
CASSAGAYNEQFF
>TRBV2|TRBJ1-1|-|-
TGTGCCAGCCACCCTCAGGAGGGTAGGGGCACTGAAGCTTTCTTT
CASHPQEGRGTEAFF
>TRBV7-2|TRBJ1-1|few|-
TGTGCCAGCAGCTTAGGCCAGTTCACCACTGAAGCTTTCTTT
CASSLGQFTTEAFF
>TRBV30|TRBJ2-6|-|TRBD1
TGTGCCTGGGGGACAGGGCACTCTGGGGCCAACGTCCTGACTTTC
CAWGTGHSGANVLTF
>TRBV9|TRBJ2-3|few|TRBD2
TGTGCCAGCAGCTCACTAGCGGGAGGGGTTCCAGATACGCAGTATTTT
CASSSLAGGVPDTQYF
>TRBV2|TRBJ2-1|few|TRBD2
TGTGCCAGCAGTTACCTAGCGGGGGGGTATTTTGAGCAGTTCTTC
CASSYLAGGYFEQFF
>TRBV7-3|TRBJ2-1|-|TRBD2
TGTGCCAGCAGCAAAAGCGGGAGGCCGCGTATCAATGAGCAGTTCTTC
CASSKSGRPRINEQFF
>TRBV11-3|TRBJ2-4|few|TRBD1
TGTGCCAGCAGCCCACGGACAGGGGGCCTGGACATTCAGTACTTC
CASSPRTGGLDIQYF
>TRBV10-3|TRBJ2-1|-|TRBD2
TGTGCCATCAGTGAGCCTTCGGGACTAGCGGCAACCTACAATGAGCAGTTCTTC
CAISEPSGLAATYNEQFF
>TRBV30|TRBJ1-4|few|-
TGTGCCTGGAGTGTACAATATGGCGTCGGGGAAAAACTGTTTTTT
CAWSVQYGVGEKLFF
>TRBV5-1|TRBJ2-1|-|TRBD2
TGCGCCAGCAGCCCGGGGACTAGCGGGGGCGATGAGCGGTTCTTC
CASSPGTSGGDERFF
>TRBV20-1|TRBJ2-7|-|-
TGCAGTGCTACGGATCTCTGGAGGCCCCGGGACTACGAGCAGTACTTC
CSATDLWRPRDYEQYF
>TRBV18|TRBJ2-7|few|TRBD2
TGTGCCAGCTCACCTGGCGGGAGCCACGAGCAGTACTTC
CASSPGGSHEQYF
>TRBV7-9|TRBJ2-2|-|TRBD2
TGTGCCAGCAGCCTACTAGCGGGAAAAAACACCGGGGAGCTGTTTTTT
CASSLLAGKNTGELFF
>TRBV7-2|TRBJ2-1|-|-
TGTGCCAGCAGCTTAGCGTCGGCAGGGGCTAGCCGGGGGTTAATGCAGTTCTTC
CASSLASAGASRGLMQFF
>TRBV23-1|TRBJ2-7|many|TRBD1
TGCGCCAGCAGTCATCCCCACAGGGGCCCAGCACACATGGACGAGCAGTACTTC
CASSHPHRGPAHMDEQYF
>TRBV5-1|TRBJ1-1|-|TRBD1
TGCGCCAGCAGCTTGGATGTCAGGGGGTTACCTGAAGCTTTCTTT
CASSLDVRGLPEAFF
>TRBV18|TRBJ2-5|-|TRBD1
TGTGCCAGCTCACCACCGACAGGGATTAGGGAGACCCAGTACTTC
CASSPPTGIRETQYF
>TRBV6-5|TRBJ1-1|-|-
TGTGCCAGCAGTTACATCGCAGGGAACACTGAAGCTTTCTTT
CASSYIAGNTEAFF
>TRBV11-2|TRBJ2-2|-|-
TGTGCCAGCAACCTCAAAGCGTTTCAGAACACCGGGGAGCTGTTTTTT
CASNLKAFQNTGELFF
>TRBV20-1|TRBJ2-7|-|-
TGCAGTGCTAGAGCTAGGGAGGCGGCCTTAAGGGGCACCTACGAGCAGTACTTC
CSARAREAALRGTYEQYF
>TRBV7-9|TRBJ1-2|few|-
TGTGCCAGCAGCTTAGCGGGGGGACTCTATGGCTACACCTTC
CASSLAGGLYGYTF
>TRBV5-4|TRBJ2-7|-|TRBD2
TGTGCCAGCAGCTTGAGAAAACTAGCGGGGGAGAGCTACGAGCAGTACTTC
CASSLRKLAGESYEQYF
>TRBV20-1|TRBJ2-3|few|-
TGCAGTGCTCCTATCGGGTCCTCCTCCACTAGCACAGATACGCAGTATTTT
CSAPIGSSSTSTDTQYF
>TRBV6-6|TRBJ1-1|-|-
TGTGCCAGCAGTTACTCGACGGGGGGAACGAACACTGAAGCTTTCTTT
CASSYSTGGTNTEAFF
>TRBV7-8|TRBJ2-7|-|TRBD1
TGTGCCAGCAGCTTCCCGACAGGGGGCGCCTACGAGCAGTACTTC
CASSFPTGGAYEQYF
>TRBV29-1|TRBJ2-1|-|-
TGCAGCGTTCTCTTAGAAATTTCCTACAATGAGCAGTTCTTC
CSVLLEISYNEQFF
>TRBV2|TRBJ2-4|few|TRBD2
TGTGCCAGCAGTGAAGGGGAGGGGCACACTCAGTACTTC
CASSEGEGHTQYF
>TRBV6-5|TRBJ2-2|few|TRBD1
TGTGCCAGCAGTTACGTTTGGGACAGGGGGAACACCGGGGAGCTGTTTTTT
CASSYVWDRGNTGELFF
>TRBV5-1|TRBJ2-1|few|TRBD2
TGCGCCAGCAGCTTGGCTAGCGGGGGGGCTATTGAGCAGTTCTTC
CASSLASGGAIEQFF
>TRBV12-3/TRBV12-4|TRBJ2-3|many|-
TGTGCCAGCAGTTTTCCGGCGGCCGGCACAGATACGCAGTATTTT
CASSFPAAGTDTQYF
>TRBV7-9|TRBJ1-5|-|-
TGTGCCAGCAGCTCGGGTGGTGGGGCCCAGCATTTT
CASSSGGGAQHF
>TRBV7-9|TRBJ2-7|-|-
TGTGCCAGCAGCTTATCCGAACAGTCCTACGAGCAGTACTTC
CASSLSEQSYEQYF
>TRBV6-5|TRBJ1-1|many|-
TGTGCCAGCAGTTACGTTCAGAACACTGAAGCTTTCTTT
CASSYVQNTEAFF
>TRBV5-1|TRBJ1-4|-|-
TGCGCCAGCAGCTTGCTCCAGGGAACTAATGAAAAACTGTTTTTT
CASSLLQGTNEKLFF